The rows below give T cell receptor beta chains drawn from one sample of a study of shared clonotypes between healthy human individuals. Produced via immunoSEQ multiplex PCR; TCRdb's table is partial and in-frame only. The sample has about 710,000 clones; 72% are singletons. Sequencing used memory CD4+ T cells sorted from blood. Receptors were obtained from a woman aged 25 to 39 in good health. Each CDR3 is given without its conserved first and last residue.

V gene: TRBV28
CDR3 protein: ASSFNRVWGAF

V gene: TRBV5-1
CDR3 protein: ASSGTGDEQY

V gene: TRBV6-1
CDR3 protein: ASSEAQEGSYEQY

V gene: TRBV5-4
CDR3 protein: ASSPFWTGVRTGELF

V gene: TRBV7-9
CDR3 protein: ASSLGSGRAGSYEQY

V gene: TRBV25-1
CDR3 protein: ASGTFGTGELF

V gene: TRBV14
CDR3 protein: ASSQLTGDPPMREQY

V gene: TRBV20-1
CDR3 protein: SGQNSYEQY

V gene: TRBV6-1
CDR3 protein: ASSTRGRPTDTQY

V gene: TRBV28
CDR3 protein: ASSRPPNQPQH

V gene: TRBV4-2
CDR3 protein: ASRPRGGGPHEQY

V gene: TRBV27
CDR3 protein: ASSPYTVQETQY

V gene: TRBV21-1
CDR3 protein: ASSLKVGGREKLF

V gene: TRBV19
CDR3 protein: ASSMTTRGEQY

V gene: TRBV7-2
CDR3 protein: ASSLDGGRGQY

V gene: TRBV7-7
CDR3 protein: ASSQDSDNEQF

V gene: TRBV19
CDR3 protein: ASSITGSAKNIQY

V gene: TRBV18
CDR3 protein: ASSPLSPTGELF

V gene: TRBV4-1
CDR3 protein: ASSRATNEKLF

V gene: TRBV27
CDR3 protein: ASSSDTRYEQY